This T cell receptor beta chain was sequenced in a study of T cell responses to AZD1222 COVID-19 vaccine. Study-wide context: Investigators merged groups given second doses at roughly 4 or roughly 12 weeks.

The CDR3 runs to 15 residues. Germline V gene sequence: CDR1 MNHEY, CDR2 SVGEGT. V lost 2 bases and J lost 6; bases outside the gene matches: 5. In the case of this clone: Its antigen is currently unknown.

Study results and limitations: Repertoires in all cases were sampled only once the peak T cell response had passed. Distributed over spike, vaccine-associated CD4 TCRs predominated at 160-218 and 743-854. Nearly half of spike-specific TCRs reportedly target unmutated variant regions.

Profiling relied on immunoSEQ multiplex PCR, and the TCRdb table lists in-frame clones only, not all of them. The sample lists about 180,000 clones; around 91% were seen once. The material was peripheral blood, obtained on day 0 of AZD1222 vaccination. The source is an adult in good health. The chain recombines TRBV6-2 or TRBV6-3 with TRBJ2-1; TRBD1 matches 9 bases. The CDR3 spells CASSYRGQGGNEQFF. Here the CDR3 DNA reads TGTGCCAGCAGTTACCGGGGACAGGGAGGCAATGAGCAGTTCTTC.